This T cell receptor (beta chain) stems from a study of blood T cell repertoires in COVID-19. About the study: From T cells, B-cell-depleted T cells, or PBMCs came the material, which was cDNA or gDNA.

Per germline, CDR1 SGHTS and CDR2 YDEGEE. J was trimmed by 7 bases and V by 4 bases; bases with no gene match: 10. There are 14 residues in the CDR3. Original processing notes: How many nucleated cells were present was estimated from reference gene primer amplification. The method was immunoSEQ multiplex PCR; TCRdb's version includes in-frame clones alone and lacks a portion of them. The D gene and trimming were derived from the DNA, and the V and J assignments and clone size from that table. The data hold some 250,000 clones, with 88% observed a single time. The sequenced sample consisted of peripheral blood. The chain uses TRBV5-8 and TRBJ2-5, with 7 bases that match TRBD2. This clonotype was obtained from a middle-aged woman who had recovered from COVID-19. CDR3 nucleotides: TGTGCCAGCAGCCCCGCTGGGGGGGTACCGACCCAGTACTTC. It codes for CASSPAGGVPTQYF.